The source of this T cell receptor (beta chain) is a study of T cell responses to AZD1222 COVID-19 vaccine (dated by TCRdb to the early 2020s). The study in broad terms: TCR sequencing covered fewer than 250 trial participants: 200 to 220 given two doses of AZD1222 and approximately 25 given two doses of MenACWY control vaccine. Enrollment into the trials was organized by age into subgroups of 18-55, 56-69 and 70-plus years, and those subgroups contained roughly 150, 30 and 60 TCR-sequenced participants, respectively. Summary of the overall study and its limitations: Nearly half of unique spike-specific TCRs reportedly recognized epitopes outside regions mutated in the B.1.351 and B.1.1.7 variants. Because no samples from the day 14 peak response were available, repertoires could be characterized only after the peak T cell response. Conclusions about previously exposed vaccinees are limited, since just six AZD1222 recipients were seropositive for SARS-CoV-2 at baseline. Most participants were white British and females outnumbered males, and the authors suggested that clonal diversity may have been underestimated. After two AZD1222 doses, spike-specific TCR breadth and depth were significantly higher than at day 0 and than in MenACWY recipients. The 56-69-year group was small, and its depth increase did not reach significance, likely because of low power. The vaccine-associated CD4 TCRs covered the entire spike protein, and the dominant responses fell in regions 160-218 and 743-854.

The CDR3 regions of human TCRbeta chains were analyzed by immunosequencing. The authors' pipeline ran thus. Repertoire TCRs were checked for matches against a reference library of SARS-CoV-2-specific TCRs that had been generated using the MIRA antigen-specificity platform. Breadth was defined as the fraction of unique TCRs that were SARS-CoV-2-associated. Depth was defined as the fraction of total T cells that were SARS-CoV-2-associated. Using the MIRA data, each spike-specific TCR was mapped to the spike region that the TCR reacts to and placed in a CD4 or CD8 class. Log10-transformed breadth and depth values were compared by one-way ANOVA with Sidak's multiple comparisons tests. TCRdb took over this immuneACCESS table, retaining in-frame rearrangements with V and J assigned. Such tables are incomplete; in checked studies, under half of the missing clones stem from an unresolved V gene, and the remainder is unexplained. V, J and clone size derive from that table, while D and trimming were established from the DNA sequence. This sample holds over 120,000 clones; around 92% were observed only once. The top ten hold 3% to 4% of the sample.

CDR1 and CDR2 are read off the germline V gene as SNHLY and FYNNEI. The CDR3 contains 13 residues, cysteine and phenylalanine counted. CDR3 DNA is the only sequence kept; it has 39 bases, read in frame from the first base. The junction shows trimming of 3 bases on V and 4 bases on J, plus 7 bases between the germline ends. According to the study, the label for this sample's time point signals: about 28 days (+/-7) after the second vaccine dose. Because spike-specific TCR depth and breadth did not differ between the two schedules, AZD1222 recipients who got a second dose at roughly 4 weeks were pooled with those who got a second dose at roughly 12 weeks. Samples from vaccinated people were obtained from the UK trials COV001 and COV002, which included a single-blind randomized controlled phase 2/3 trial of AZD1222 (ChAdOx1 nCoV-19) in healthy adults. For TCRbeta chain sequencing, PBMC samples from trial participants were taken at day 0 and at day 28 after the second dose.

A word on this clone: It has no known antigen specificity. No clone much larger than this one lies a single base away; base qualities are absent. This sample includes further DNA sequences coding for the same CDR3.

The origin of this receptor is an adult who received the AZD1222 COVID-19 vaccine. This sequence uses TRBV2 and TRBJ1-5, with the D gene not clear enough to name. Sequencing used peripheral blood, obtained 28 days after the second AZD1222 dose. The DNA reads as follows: TGTGCCAGCAGTGAGTTCGAGAATCAGCCCCAGCATTTT. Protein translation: CASSEFENQPQHF. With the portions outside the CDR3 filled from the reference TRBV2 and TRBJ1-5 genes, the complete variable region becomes EPEVTQTPSHQVTQMGQEVILRCVPISNHLYFYWYRQILGQKVEFLVSFYNNEISEKSEIFDDQFSVERPDGSNFTLKIRSTKLEDSAMYFCASSEFENQPQHFGDGTRLSIL.